These 14 T cell receptor beta chains share one sample of origin, sequenced in a study of monozygotic twins with inflammatory bowel disease (dated by TCRdb to the late 2010s). The protocol used for the library was 5' RACE. Data came from an Illumina HiSeq 2500. One entry per CDR3 protein sequence results from the TCRdb reprocessing of the reads, with DNA left out. The table held for this sample gives some 450,000 distinct CDR3 sequences. 2.4% of the sample rests with the top ten. Sequencing was performed on blood. These receptors were taken from a human donor with ulcerative colitis or Crohn's disease, or a healthy co-twin of an affected twin (not recorded which).

The rearrangement joins TRBV6-5 to TRBJ1-6. The CDR3 has 13 residues. From germline, CDR1 is MNHEY and CDR2 SVGAGI. CDR3 amino acids: CASRWDLDSPLHF.

This chain connects TRBV7-8 to TRBJ2-7; TCRdb proposes TRBD1, but this gene call is untestable without DNA. In germline, CDR1 is SGHVS, CDR2 FQNEAQ. The CDR3 sequence is 17 residues long. The CDR3 sequence: CASSPGRERESSYEQYF.

The rearrangement links TRBV5-1 to TRBJ2-1. This CDR3 has 16 residues. CDR1 is SGHRS, CDR2 YFSETQ, per germline. This CDR3 reads CASSLYWATTDNEQFF.

The rearrangement joins TRBV6-2 or TRBV6-3 to TRBJ2-1; the D gene TCRdb calls, TRBD2, cannot be checked with no DNA. The CDR3 is 19 residues long. CDR1 is MNHEY and CDR2 is SVGEGT in the germline V gene. The CDR3 protein is CASSYPTSGRSISYNEQFF.

V usage is TRBV10-3 and J usage is TRBJ1-5. The germline CDR1 and CDR2 sequences are ENHRY and SYGVKD. The CDR3 is made up of 13 amino acids. CDR3 sequence reads: CAISDGGDQPQHF.

The chain combines TRBV27 with TRBJ1-6; TCRdb calls TRBD1, which cannot be checked without DNA. The CDR3 spans 15 residues. Germline CDR1 MNHEY, CDR2 SMNVEV (reference sequence). The CDR3 loop is CASSLGRGWNSPLHF.

The CDR3 loop reads CASSSGQGSTEAFF. J is TRBJ1-1 and V is TRBV6-4; TCRdb indicates TRBD1, and absent DNA this call remains unverified. The CDR3 spans 14 residues. The germline CDR1 and CDR2 sequences are MRHNA and SNTAGT.

The gene calls are TRBV23-1 and TRBJ2-2; TCRdb indicates TRBD1, and absent DNA this call remains unverified. TRBV23-1 is classed as an ORF, of uncertain function. This CDR3 is 17 amino acids long. The CDR3 region is CASSPPFLGANTGELFF.

The chain couples TRBV14 to TRBJ2-3; TCRdb outputs TRBD1, but without DNA this stays unchecked. Germline V gives CDR1 SGHDN, CDR2 FVKESK. The CDR3 has 15 amino acids. This chain's CDR3 is CASSQLDRSTDTQYF.

The chain uses TRBV6-5 and TRBJ2-7; TCRdb's assignment of TRBD2 cannot be checked, as there is no DNA. The CDR3 covers 13 residues. Per germline, CDR1 MNHEY and CDR2 SVGAGI. The CDR3 loop reads CASRLAEFYEQYF.

The chain links TRBV5-4 to TRBJ2-2; TCRdb gives TRBD2 as the D gene, but with no DNA this cannot be confirmed. CDR3 length: 15 residues. The germline CDR1 and CDR2 sequences are SGHNT and YYREEE (reference sequence). The CDR3: CASSSERVPTGELFF.

The V and J genes are TRBV29-1 and TRBJ2-1; lacking DNA, the TRBD1 call made by TCRdb goes unchecked. This CDR3 region has 13 residues. The V gene's germline CDR1 is SQVTM and CDR2 ANQGSEA. CDR3 region: CSAGQGAGNEQFF.

This sequence joins TRBV18 and TRBJ2-3; TCRdb outputs TRBD2, but without DNA this stays unchecked. The CDR3 sequence is 16 residues long. From germline, CDR1 is KGHSH and CDR2 LQKENI. The CDR3: CASSPGLAPDTDTQYF.

This chain joins TRBV28 and TRBJ1-1. Germline assignment: CDR1 MDHEN and CDR2 SYDVKM. The CDR3 has 12 amino acids. This chain's CDR3 is CASRAGGTEAFF.